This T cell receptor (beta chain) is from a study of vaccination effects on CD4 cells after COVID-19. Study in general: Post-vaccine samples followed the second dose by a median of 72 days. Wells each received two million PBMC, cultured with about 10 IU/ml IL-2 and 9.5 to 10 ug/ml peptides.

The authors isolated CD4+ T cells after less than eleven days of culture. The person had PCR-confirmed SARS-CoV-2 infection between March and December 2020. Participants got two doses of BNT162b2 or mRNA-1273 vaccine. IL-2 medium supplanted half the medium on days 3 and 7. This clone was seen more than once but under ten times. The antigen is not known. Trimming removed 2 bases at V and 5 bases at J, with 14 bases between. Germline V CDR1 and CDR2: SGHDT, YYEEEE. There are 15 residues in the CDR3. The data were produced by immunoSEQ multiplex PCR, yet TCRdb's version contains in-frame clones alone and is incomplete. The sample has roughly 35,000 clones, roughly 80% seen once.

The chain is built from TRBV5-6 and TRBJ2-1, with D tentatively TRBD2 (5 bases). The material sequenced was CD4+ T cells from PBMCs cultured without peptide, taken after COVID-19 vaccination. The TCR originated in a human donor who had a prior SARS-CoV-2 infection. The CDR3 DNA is TGTGCCAGCAGCTTTGGATTTCGGGAAGACAATGAGCAGTTCTTC. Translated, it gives CASSFGFREDNEQFF.